The 21 T cell receptor beta chains in this list originate from one sample, sequenced in a study of cytomegalovirus exposure and HLA in healthy donors. PCR involved 60 Vbeta and 13 Jbeta primers. The method was immunoSEQ multiplex PCR; TCRdb's version includes in-frame clones alone and lacks a portion of them. This sample yields roughly 120,000 clones, of which about 68% are seen a single time; roughly 9.8% belongs to the top ten. The sample taken for sequencing was PBMCs. The receptors stem from a woman between 40 and 50 years old in good health and CMV-seropositive.

This chain links TRBV7-9 with TRBJ2-5; 7 positions match TRBD1. Germline V gives CDR1 SEHNR, CDR2 FQNEAQ (reference sequence). The CDR3 sequence is 15 residues long. Germline trimming cut 2 bases from V and 3 bases from J; bases unmatched to any gene: 6. CDR3 residues: CASSLSQGGEETQYF. In nucleotides, the CDR3 is TGTGCCAGCAGCTTATCTCAAGGGGGCGAAGAGACCCAGTACTTC.

The chain is built from TRBV7-2 and TRBJ2-7, with 10 positions matching TRBD1. The CDR3 has 14 amino acids. V gave up 5 bases and J gave up 4 bases; unmatched junction bases: 5. In germline, CDR1 is SGHTA, CDR2 FQGNSA. DNA for the CDR3: TGTGCCAGCAGCACGAGACAGGGGGCTTACGAGCAGTACTTC. This codes for CASSTRQGAYEQYF.

The rearrangement uses TRBV2 and TRBJ1-1; 7 positions match TRBD1. The CDR3 covers 14 residues. The junction had 4 bases not matched to a gene; V was cut back by 3 bases and J by 3 bases. In germline, CDR1 is SNHLY, CDR2 FYNNEI. CDR3 sequence (DNA): TGTGCCAGCAGTGAGTACAGGGGAGACACTGAAGCTTTCTTT. Amino acids: CASSEYRGDTEAFF.

V and J are TRBV4-2 and TRBJ1-2; D might be TRBD1 (5 bases). Trimming pared 0 bases from V and 6 bases from J, leaving 20 bases between. Germline V gene data show CDR1 as LGHNA and CDR2 as YNFKEQ. The CDR3 sequence is 17 residues long. CDR3 sequence (DNA): TGTGCCAGCAGCCAAGATTACCCCAGGGCCTCCATCCATGGCTACACCTTC. Encoded protein: CASSQDYPRASIHGYTF.

This clone was detected a few times. The genes are TRBV18 and TRBJ1-1; 8 nucleotides line up with TRBD1. CDR3 size: 17 residues. Looked up from germline, CDR1 is KGHSH and CDR2 is LQKENI. The junction had 11 bases not matched to a gene; V was cut back by 5 bases and J by 0 bases. The CDR3 loop is CASSSRDRTLVNTEAFF. The CDR3, as DNA: TGTGCCAGCTCATCCCGGGACAGGACTTTGGTGAACACTGAAGCTTTCTTT.

This clone has a handful of counts. The chain has TRBV7-7 and TRBJ2-7, with TRBD1 matching over 9 bases. The CDR3 runs 17 residues. V was clipped by 0 bases and J by 3 bases; unmatched bases: 9. The germline V gene has CDR1 SSHAT and CDR2 FNYEAQ (reference sequence). The CDR3 here is CASSLAPPGQGFYEQYF. The CDR3 DNA reads as TGTGCCAGCAGCTTAGCCCCCCCCGGACAGGGGTTCTACGAGCAGTACTTC.

The rearrangement joins TRBV5-8 to TRBJ2-3; 9 bases align to TRBD2. This CDR3 contains 15 residues. The germline V gene encodes CDR1 SGHTS and CDR2 YDEGEE. The ends lost 2 bases at V and 0 bases at J; junction bases unmatched: 1. CDR3 sequence: CASSLAGGSTDTQYF. The DNA of the CDR3 is TGTGCCAGCAGCTTAGCGGGAGGTAGCACAGATACGCAGTATTTT.

In nucleotides, the CDR3 is TGTGCCAGCACACGTTGGGGGAGGGCGATAGAGGAGCAGTTCTTC. Residues: CASTRWGRAIEEQFF. The gene calls are TRBV7-2 and TRBJ2-1, with 7 bases lining up with TRBD2. The trim removed 7 bases at V and 10 bases at J, leaving 16 bases unmatched. CDR1 is SGHTA and CDR2 is FQGNSA in the germline V gene. The CDR3 totals 15 residues.

The chain uses TRBV6-4 and TRBJ2-5; TRBD1 is a possible D gene (6 bases). Deletions cut 7 bases from V and 4 bases from J, with 22 bases between. This CDR3 is built from 16 residues. The germline V gene has CDR1 MRHNA and CDR2 SNTAGT. The CDR3 bases are TGTGCCAGCACTCGAACGGTCCAGGGGTTAATAGAGACCCAGTACTTC. Amino acids: CASTRTVQGLIETQYF.

The rearrangement links TRBV28 to TRBJ1-4, with D perhaps TRBD1 (6 bases). Trimming removed 6 bases from V and 5 bases from J, with 10 bases in between. The CDR3 loop spans 13 amino acids. Per germline, CDR1 MDHEN and CDR2 SYDVKM. CDR3 protein: CASSRGQNEKLFF. CDR3 nucleotides: TGTGCCAGCAGCCGTGGACAGAATGAAAAACTGTTTTTT.

The gene calls are TRBV5-4 and TRBJ2-1; D perhaps matches TRBD1 (6 bases). There are 17 residues in the CDR3. Germline V gene sequence: CDR1 SGHNT, CDR2 YYREEE (reference sequence). The V end was cut by 0 bases, the J end by 2 bases, with 15 bases between. CDR3 DNA sequence: TGTGCCAGCAGCTTGGAACTCAGGGGTTCGACCTACAATGAGCAGTTCTTC. Translation gives CASSLELRGSTYNEQFF.

There are a few counts of this clone. The chain carries TRBV7-9 and TRBJ2-1; TRBD2 aligns across 8 bases. The V and J ends lost 4 bases and 4 bases, in that order; junction bases with no gene match: 3. The CDR3 is 14 residues long. Germline V CDR1 and CDR2: SEHNR, FQNEAQ (reference sequence). In nucleotides, the CDR3 is TGTGCCAGCAGCTCGGAGCGGGAGTACAATGAGCAGTTCTTC. This encodes CASSSEREYNEQFF.

The gene calls are TRBV5-1 and TRBJ1-4, with 8 bases lining up with TRBD1. This CDR3 is built from 15 residues. J was trimmed by 7 bases and V by 4 bases; bases with no gene match: 9. Germline CDR1 reads SGHRS; CDR2 reads YFSETQ. This CDR3 is CASSPQGASPEKLFF. CDR3 sequence (DNA): TGCGCCAGCAGCCCCCAGGGGGCGTCACCTGAAAAACTGTTTTTT.

Only a few counts were recorded for this clone. V gene TRBV7-9 combines with J gene TRBJ1-4; D possibly corresponds to TRBD1 (5 bases). With 2 bases removed from V and 12 bases from J, the gap between germline ends came to 19 bases. CDR1 SEHNR and CDR2 FQNEAQ come from the germline V gene (reference sequence). The CDR3 runs to 15 residues. The CDR3 reads CASSLYSVEGEELFF. CDR3 coding DNA: TGTGCCAGCAGCTTATATTCGGTCGAAGGGGAGGAACTGTTTTTT.

The V and J genes are TRBV29-1 and TRBJ1-3; no clear D. Per the germline V gene, CDR1 is SQVTM and CDR2 is ANQGSEA. Deletions cut 4 bases from V and 4 bases from J, with 5 bases between. The CDR3 totals 11 residues. CDR3 loop: CSVAAGNTIYF. The CDR3 region has the DNA TGCAGCGTTGCCGCGGGAAACACCATATATTTT.

This clone has only one observation. This chain connects TRBV7-3 to TRBJ2-1; tentative D call: TRBD2 (5 bases). This CDR3 has 15 residues. The germline V gene encodes CDR1 SGHTA and CDR2 FQGTGA. Trimming removed 4 bases from V and 8 bases from J, with 18 bases in between. The CDR3, as DNA: TGTGCCAGCAGCTCACACTTGGGAGCCAGCGATGAGCAGTTCTTC. Its protein is CASSSHLGASDEQFF.

The chain has TRBV7-9 and TRBJ1-2, with TRBD1 matching over 9 bases. Trimming took 3 bases from V and 4 from J; bases not matched to a gene: 6. The germline gives CDR1 SEHNR, CDR2 FQNEAQ (reference sequence). The CDR3 consists of 15 residues. CDR3 protein: CASSLAGQGGYGYTF. The CDR3 nucleotides read TGTGCCAGCAGCTTGGCGGGACAGGGAGGCTATGGCTACACCTTC.

The chain links TRBV19 to TRBJ1-1; maybe TRBD1 (5 bases). This CDR3 has 14 amino acids. CDR1 and CDR2 (germline): LNHDA, SQIVND (reference sequence). Trimming cost V 6 bases and J 3 bases, with 14 bases left between them. In nucleotides, the CDR3 is TGTGCCAGTAGCCCCGATCAGGGTTACACTGAAGCTTTCTTT. Protein sequence: CASSPDQGYTEAFF. Full variable domain (rest looked up from reference TRBV19 and TRBJ1-1): DGGITQSPKYLFRKEGQNVTLSCEQNLNHDAMYWYRQDPGQGLRLIYYSQIVNDFQKGDIAEGYSVSREKKESFPLTVTSAQKNPTAFYLCASSPDQGYTEAFFGQGTRLTVV.

The chain employs TRBV7-2 and TRBJ1-2; D is possibly TRBD1 (6 bases). This CDR3 spans 16 amino acids. In germline, CDR1 is SGHTA, CDR2 FQGNSA. V was shortened by 4 bases and J by 0 bases, with 15 bases between the two germline ends. Here the CDR3 DNA reads TGTGCCAGCAGCTCGGGGGGGGGCGAAGCTAACTATGGCTACACCTTC. Translation gives CASSSGGGEANYGYTF.

The rearrangement links TRBV11-2 to TRBJ2-7; D unresolved. The V gene's germline CDR1 is SGHAT and CDR2 FQNNGV. V shed 5 bases and J shed 0 bases, with 8 bases lying between them. This CDR3 region has 13 residues. The CDR3 nucleotides read TGTGCCAGCAGCCTCGTCAGCTCCTACGAGCAGTACTTC. This encodes CASSLVSSYEQYF. The full variable domain, in which reference TRBV11-2 and TRBJ2-7 provide the parts outside the CDR3, is EAGVAQSPRYKIIEKRQSVAFWCNPISGHATLYWYQQILGQGPKLLIQFQNNGVVDDSQLPKDRFSAERLKGVDSTLKIQPAKLEDSAVYLCASSLVSSYEQYFGPGTRLTVT.

J is TRBJ1-6 and V is TRBV27; 7 bases fit TRBD1. The CDR3 has 16 residues. J lost 3 bases, V lost 3 bases, and 5 bases had no gene match. The germline gives CDR1 MNHEY, CDR2 SMNVEV (reference sequence). The CDR3 sequence: CASSFRQGGYNSPLHF. Here the CDR3 DNA reads TGTGCCAGCAGTTTCCGACAGGGAGGCTATAATTCACCCCTCCACTTT.